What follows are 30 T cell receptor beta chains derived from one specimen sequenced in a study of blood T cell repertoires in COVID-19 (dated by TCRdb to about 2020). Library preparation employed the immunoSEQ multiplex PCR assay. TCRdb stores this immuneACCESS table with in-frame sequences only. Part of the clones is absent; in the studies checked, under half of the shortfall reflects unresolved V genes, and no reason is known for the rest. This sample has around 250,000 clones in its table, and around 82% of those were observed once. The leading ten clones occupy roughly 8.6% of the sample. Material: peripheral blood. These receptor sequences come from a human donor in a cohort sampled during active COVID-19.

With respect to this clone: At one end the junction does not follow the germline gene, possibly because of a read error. CDR3 residues: CASSEAGTSGGNF. DNA for the CDR3: TGTGCCAGCAGTGAAGCGGGGACTAGCGGGGGCAACTTC. The J gene is TRBJ2-5, the V gene TRBV2, with 14 bases aligning to TRBD2. The CDR3 is 13 amino acids. Per germline, CDR1 SNHLY and CDR2 FYNNEI.

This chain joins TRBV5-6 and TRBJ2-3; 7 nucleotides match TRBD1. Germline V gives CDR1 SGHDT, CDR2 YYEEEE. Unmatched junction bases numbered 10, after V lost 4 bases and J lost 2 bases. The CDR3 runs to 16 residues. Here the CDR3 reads CASSELLTGPTDTQYF. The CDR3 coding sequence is TGTGCCAGCAGCGAGCTCCTGACAGGGCCCACAGATACGCAGTATTTT.

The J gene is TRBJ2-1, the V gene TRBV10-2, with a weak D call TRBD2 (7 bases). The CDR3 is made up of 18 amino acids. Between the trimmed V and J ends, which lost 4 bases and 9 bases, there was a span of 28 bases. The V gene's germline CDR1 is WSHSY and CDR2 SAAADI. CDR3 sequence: CASSGGHASLAGDGEQFF. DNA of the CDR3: TGCGCCAGCAGTGGGGGGCATGCCTCTTTGGCGGGAGACGGTGAGCAGTTCTTC.

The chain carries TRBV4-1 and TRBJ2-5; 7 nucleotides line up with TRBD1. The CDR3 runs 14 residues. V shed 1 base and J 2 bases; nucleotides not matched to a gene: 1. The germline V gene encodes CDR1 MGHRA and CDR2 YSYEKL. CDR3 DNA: TGCGCCAGCAGCCAAGCGACAGGGCAAGAGACCCAGTACTTC. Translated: CASSQATGQETQYF.

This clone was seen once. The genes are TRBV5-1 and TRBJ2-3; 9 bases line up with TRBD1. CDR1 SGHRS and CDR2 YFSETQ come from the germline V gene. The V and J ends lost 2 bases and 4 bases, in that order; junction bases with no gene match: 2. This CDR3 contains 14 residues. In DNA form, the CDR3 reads TGCGCCAGCAGCTTACAGGGGGCACCAGATACGCAGTATTTT. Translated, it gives CASSLQGAPDTQYF.

CDR3 DNA sequence: TGTGCCAGCAGCTATGGACAGGGGGCTTCGGGGGCCAACGTCCTGACTTTC. Its protein product is CASSYGQGASGANVLTF. The rearrangement uses TRBV5-4 and TRBJ2-6; 11 nucleotides line up with TRBD1. The germline V gene encodes CDR1 SGHNT and CDR2 YYREEE (reference sequence). The CDR3 has 17 amino acids. V was clipped by 3 bases and J by 4 bases; unmatched bases: 6.

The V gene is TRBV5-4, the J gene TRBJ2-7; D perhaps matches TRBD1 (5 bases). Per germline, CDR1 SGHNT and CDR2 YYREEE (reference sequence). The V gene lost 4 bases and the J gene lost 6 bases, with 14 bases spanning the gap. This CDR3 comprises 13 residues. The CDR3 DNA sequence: TGTGCCAGCAGCGCAGACAGATGGGGCGAGCAGTACTTC. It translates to CASSADRWGEQYF. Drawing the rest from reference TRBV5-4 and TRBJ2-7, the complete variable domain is ETGVTQSPTHLIKTRGQQVTLRCSSQSGHNTVSWYQQALGQGPQFIFQYYREEENGRGNFPPRFSGLQFPNYSSELNVNALELDDSALYLCASSADRWGEQYFGPGTRLTVT.

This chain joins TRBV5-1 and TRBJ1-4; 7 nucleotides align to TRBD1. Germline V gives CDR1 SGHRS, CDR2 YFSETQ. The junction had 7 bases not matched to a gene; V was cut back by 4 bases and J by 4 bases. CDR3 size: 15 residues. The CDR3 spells CASSVTGLNNEKLFF. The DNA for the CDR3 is TGCGCCAGCAGCGTGACAGGGCTTAATAATGAAAAACTGTTTTTT.

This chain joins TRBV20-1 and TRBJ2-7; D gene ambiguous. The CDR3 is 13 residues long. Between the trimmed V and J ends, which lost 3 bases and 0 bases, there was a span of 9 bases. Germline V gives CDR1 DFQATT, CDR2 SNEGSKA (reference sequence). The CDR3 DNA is TGCAGTGCTAGTGTCAGTTCCTCCTACGAGCAGTACTTC. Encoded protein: CSASVSSSYEQYF.

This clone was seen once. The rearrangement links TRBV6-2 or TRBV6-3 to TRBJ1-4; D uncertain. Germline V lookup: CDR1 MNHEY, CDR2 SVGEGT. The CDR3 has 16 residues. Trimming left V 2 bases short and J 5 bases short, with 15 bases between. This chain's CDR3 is CASSYPSTTPNEKLFF. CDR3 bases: TGTGCCAGCAGTTACCCATCGACAACTCCGAATGAAAAACTGTTTTTT.

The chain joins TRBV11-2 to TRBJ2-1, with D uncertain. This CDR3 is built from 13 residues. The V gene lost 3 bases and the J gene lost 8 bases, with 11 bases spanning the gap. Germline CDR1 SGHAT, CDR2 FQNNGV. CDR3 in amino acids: CASSFSLNYEQFF. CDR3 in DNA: TGTGCCAGCAGCTTTAGCCTAAACTATGAGCAGTTCTTC. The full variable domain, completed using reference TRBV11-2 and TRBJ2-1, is EAGVAQSPRYKIIEKRQSVAFWCNPISGHATLYWYQQILGQGPKLLIQFQNNGVVDDSQLPKDRFSAERLKGVDSTLKIQPAKLEDSAVYLCASSFSLNYEQFFGPGTRLTVL.

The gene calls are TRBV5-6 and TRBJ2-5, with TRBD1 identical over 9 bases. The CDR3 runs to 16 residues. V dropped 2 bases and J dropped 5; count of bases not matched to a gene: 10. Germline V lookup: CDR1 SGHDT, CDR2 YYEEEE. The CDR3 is CASSFRLGQGMETQYF. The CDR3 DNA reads TGTGCCAGCAGCTTCCGTCTGGGACAGGGTATGGAGACCCAGTACTTC.

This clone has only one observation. DNA of the CDR3: TGTGCCAGCAGTGCCCCTAGCGGGGGGGCCGCTTACGAGCAGTACTTC. Amino acid sequence: CASSAPSGGAAYEQYF. The chain has TRBV28 and TRBJ2-7; 12 positions match TRBD2. The V segment lost 5 bases and the J segment 4 bases; nucleotides outside the gene matches: 9. The CDR3 sequence is 16 residues long. Germline V gives CDR1 MDHEN, CDR2 SYDVKM.

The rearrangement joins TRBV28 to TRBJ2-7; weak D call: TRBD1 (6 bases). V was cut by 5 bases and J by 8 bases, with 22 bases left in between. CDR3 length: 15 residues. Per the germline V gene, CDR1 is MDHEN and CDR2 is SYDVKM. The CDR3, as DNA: TGTGCCAGCAGTGCTCACAGGGCTTTGAGCGTCCAGCAGTACTTC. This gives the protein CASSAHRALSVQQYF.

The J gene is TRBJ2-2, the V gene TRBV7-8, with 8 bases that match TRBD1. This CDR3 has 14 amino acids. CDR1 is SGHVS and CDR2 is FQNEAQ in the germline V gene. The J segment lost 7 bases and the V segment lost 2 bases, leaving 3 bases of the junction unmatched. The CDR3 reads CASSLQGAIGELFF. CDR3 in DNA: TGTGCCAGCAGCTTACAGGGGGCGATCGGGGAGCTGTTTTTT.

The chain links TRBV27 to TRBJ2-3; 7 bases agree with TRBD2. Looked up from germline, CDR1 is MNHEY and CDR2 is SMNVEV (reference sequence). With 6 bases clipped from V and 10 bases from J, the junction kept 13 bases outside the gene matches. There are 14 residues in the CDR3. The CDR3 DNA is TGTGCCAGCAGGGGAAGGGTCGGGACTAAAGCGCAGTATTTT. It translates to CASRGRVGTKAQYF.

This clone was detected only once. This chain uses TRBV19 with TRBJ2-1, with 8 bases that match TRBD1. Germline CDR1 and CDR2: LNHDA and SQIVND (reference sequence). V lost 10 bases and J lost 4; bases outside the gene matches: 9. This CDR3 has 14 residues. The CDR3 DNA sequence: TGTGCCACCCTACAGGGGGGACCATACAATGAGCAGTTCTTC. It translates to CATLQGGPYNEQFF.

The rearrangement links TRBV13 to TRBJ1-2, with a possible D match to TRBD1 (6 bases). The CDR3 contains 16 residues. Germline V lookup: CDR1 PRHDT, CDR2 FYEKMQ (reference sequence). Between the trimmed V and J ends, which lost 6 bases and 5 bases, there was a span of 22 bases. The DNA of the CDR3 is TGTGCCAGCAGTTCTCCTACGACAGGCCCGAAGTATGGCTACACCTTC. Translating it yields CASSSPTTGPKYGYTF.

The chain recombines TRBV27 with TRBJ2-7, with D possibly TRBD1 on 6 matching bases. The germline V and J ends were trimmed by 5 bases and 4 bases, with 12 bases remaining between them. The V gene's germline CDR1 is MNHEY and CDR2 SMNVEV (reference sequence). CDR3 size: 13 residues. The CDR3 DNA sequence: TGTGCCAGCAGTCTCGGACAGTGGTACGAGCAGTACTTC. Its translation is CASSLGQWYEQYF.

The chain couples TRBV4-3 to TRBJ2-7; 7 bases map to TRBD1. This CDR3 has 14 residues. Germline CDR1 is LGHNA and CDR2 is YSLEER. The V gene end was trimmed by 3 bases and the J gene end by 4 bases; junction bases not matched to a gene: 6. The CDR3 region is CASSQARGFYEQYF. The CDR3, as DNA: TGCGCCAGCAGCCAGGCCAGGGGGTTTTACGAGCAGTACTTC.

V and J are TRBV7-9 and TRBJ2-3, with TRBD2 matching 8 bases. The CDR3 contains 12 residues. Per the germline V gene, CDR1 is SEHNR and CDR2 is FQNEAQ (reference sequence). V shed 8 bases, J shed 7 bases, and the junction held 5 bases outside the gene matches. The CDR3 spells CASAAGGYTQYF. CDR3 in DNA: TGTGCCAGCGCCGCGGGAGGCTATACGCAGTATTTT.

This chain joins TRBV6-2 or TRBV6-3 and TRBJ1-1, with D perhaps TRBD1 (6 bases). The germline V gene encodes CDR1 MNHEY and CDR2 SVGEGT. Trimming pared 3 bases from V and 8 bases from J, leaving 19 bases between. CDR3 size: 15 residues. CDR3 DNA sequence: TGTGCCAGCAGTTATCGAGGCAGGGGCTCAGGGGAAGCTTTCTTT. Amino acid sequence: CASSYRGRGSGEAFF.

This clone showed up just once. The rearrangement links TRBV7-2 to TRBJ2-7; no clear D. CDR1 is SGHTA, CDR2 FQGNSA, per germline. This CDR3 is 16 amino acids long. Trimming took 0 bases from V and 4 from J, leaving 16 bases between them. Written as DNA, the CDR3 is TGTGCCAGCAGCTTAGCGCTGACTGGTGCTAATTACGAGCAGTACTTC. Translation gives CASSLALTGANYEQYF.

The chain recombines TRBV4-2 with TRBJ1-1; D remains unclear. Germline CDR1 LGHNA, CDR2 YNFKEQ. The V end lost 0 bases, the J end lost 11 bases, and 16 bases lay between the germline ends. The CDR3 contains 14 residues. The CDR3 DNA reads TGTGCCAGCAGCCAAGATCTCTCCGGGGTTGTGGCTTTCTTT. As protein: CASSQDLSGVVAFF.

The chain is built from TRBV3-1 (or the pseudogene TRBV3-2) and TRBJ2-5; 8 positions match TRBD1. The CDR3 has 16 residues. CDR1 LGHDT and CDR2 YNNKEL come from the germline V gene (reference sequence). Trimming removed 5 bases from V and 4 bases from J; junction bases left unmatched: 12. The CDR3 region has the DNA TGTGCCAGCAGCTTCCGGACAGGGCTTAGTTTAGAGACCCAGTACTTC. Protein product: CASSFRTGLSLETQYF.

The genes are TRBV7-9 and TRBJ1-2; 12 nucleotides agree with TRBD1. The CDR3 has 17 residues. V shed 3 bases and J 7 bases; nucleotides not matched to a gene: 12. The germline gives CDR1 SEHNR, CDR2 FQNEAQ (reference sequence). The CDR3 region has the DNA TGTGCCAGCAGCTTCTTTACCGGGACAGGGGGCGCAGCTGGCTACACCTTC. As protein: CASSFFTGTGGAAGYTF. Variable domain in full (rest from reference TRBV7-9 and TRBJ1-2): DTGVSQNPRHKITKRGQNVTFRCDPISEHNRLYWYRQTLGQGPEFLTYFQNEAQLEKSRLLSDRFSAERPKGSFSTLEIQRTEQGDSAMYLCASSFFTGTGGAAGYTFGSGTRLTVV.

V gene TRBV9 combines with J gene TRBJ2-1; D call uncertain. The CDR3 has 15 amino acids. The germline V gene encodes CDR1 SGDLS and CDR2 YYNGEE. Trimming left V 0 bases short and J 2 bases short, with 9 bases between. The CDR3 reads CASSVVGLPYNEQFF. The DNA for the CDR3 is TGTGCCAGCAGCGTAGTCGGTCTTCCCTACAATGAGCAGTTCTTC.

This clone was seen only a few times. For the CDR3, the DNA is TGTGCCAGCTCTTTGGCGGGGGCCCGCACAGATACGCAGTATTTT. Amino acid sequence: CASSLAGARTDTQYF. J is TRBJ2-3 and V is TRBV18, with D perhaps TRBD2 (7 bases). The CDR3 length is 15 residues. V was trimmed by 6 bases and J by 1 base, leaving 14 bases between them. Germline-derived CDR1 and CDR2 are KGHSH and LQKENI. Looking up the rest from reference TRBV18 and TRBJ2-3 gives the full variable domain: NAGVMQNPRHLVRRRGQEARLRCSPMKGHSHVYWYRQLPEEGLKFMVYLQKENIIDESGMPKERFSAEFPKEGPSILRIQQVVRGDSAAYFCASSLAGARTDTQYFGPGTRLTVL.

The CDR3 here is CASSYSGAGYTF. CDR3 DNA sequence: TGTGCCAGCAGTTACTCAGGGGCCGGCTACACCTTC. The chain is built from TRBV6-5 and TRBJ1-2, with TRBD1 as a possible D gene (5 bases). Germline CDR1 MNHEY, CDR2 SVGAGI. V shed 0 bases and J shed 8 bases, with 7 bases lying between them. The CDR3 has 12 residues.

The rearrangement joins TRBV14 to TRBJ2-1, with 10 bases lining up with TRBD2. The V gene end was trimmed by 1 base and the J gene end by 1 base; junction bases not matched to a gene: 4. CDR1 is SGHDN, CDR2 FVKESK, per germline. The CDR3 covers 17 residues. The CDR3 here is CASSQVPSGSSYNEQFF. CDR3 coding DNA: TGTGCCAGCAGCCAAGTTCCTAGCGGGAGTTCCTACAATGAGCAGTTCTTC.